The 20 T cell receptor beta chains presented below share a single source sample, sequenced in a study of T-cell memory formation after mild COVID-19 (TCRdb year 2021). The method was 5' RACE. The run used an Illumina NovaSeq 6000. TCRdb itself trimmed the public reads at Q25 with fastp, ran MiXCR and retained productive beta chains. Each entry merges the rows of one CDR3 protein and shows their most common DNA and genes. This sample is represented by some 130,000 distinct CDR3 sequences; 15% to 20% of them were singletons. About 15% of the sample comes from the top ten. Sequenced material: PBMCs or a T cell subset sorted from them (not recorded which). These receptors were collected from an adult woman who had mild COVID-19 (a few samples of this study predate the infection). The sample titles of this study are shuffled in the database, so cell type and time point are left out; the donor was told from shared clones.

Written as DNA, the CDR3 is TGTGCCACCAGTGATTTGGGGGGGGGCTCCTACAATGAGCAGTTCTTC. Protein: CATSDLGGGSYNEQFF. The rearrangement uses TRBV24-1 and TRBJ2-1; 7 nucleotides match TRBD2. The trim removed 0 bases at V and 0 bases at J, leaving 1 base unmatched. Germline V gene data show CDR1 as KGHDR and CDR2 as SFDVKD. This CDR3 spans 16 amino acids.

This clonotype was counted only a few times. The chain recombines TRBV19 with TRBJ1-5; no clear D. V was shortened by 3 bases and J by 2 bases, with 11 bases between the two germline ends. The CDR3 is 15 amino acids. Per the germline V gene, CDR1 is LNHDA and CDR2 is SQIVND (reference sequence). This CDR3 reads CASSIIGDGNQPQHF. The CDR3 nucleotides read TGTGCCAGTAGTATCATAGGAGATGGCAATCAGCCCCAGCATTTT.

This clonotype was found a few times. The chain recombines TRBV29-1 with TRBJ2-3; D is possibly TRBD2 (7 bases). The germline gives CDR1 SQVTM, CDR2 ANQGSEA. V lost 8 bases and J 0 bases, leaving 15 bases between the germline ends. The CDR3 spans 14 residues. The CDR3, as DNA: TGCAGCTCCGGGGGGCCTACTAGCACAGATACGCAGTATTTT. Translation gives CSSGGPTSTDTQYF.

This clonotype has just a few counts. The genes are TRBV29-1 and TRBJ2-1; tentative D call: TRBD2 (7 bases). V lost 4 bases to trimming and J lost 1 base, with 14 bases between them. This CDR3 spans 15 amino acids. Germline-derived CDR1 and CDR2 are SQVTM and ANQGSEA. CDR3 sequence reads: CSVGPGGQSYNEQFF. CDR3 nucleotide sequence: TGCAGCGTTGGTCCCGGGGGGCAATCCTACAATGAGCAGTTCTTC.

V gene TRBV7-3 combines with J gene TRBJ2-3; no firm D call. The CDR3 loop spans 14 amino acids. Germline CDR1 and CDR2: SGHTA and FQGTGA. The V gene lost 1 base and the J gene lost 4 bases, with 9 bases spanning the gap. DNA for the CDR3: TGTGCCAGCAGCTTAATACAAGGGTCAGATACGCAGTATTTT. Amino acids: CASSLIQGSDTQYF. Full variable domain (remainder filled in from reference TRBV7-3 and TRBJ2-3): GAGVSQTPSNKVTEKGKYVELRCDPISGHTALYWYRQSLGQGPEFLIYFQGTGAADDSGLPNDRFFAVRPEGSVSTLKIQRTERGDSAVYLCASSLIQGSDTQYFGPGTRLTVL.

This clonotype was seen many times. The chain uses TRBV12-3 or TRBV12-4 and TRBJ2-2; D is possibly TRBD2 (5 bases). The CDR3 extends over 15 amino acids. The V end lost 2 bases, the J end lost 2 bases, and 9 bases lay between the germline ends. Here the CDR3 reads CASSLNGVNTGELFF. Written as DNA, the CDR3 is TGTGCCAGCAGTTTAAACGGGGTAAACACCGGGGAGCTGTTTTTT.

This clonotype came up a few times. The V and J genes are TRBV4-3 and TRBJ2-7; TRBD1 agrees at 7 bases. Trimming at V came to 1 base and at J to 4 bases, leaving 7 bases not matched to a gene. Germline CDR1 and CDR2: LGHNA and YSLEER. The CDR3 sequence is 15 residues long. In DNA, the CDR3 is TGCGCCAGCAGCCAAGCCAGACAGGGACGATACGAGCAGTACTTC. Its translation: CASSQARQGRYEQYF.

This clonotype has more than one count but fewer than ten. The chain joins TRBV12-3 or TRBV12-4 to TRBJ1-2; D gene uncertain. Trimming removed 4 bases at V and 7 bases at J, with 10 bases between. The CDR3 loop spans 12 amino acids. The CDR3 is CASSWEPSGYTF. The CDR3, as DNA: TGTGCCAGCAGTTGGGAGCCTTCTGGCTACACCTTC.

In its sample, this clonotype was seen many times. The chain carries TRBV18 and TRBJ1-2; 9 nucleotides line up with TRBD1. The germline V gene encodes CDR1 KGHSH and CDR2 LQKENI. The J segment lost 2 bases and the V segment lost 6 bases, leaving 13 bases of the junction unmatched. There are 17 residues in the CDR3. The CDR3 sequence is CASSQPSRDRANYGYTF. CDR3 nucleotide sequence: TGTGCCAGCTCCCAACCTTCCCGGGACAGGGCCAACTATGGCTACACCTTC. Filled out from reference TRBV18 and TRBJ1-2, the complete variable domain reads NAGVMQNPRHLVRRRGQEARLRCSPMKGHSHVYWYRQLPEEGLKFMVYLQKENIIDESGMPKERFSAEFPKEGPSILRIQQVVRGDSAAYFCASSQPSRDRANYGYTFGSGTRLTVV.

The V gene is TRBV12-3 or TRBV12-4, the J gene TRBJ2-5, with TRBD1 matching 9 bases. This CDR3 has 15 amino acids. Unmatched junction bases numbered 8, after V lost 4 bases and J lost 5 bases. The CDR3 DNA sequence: TGTGCCAGCAGTTCCCCCTGGACAGGGGAGGAGACCCAGTACTTC. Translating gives CASSSPWTGEETQYF.

DNA of the CDR3: TGCGCCAGCAGTGACCAACCGAACACTGAAGCTTTCTTT. It specifies CASSDQPNTEAFF. The chain carries TRBV10-2 and TRBJ1-1; no clear D gene. The CDR3 has 13 residues. V lost 3 bases, J lost 1 base, and 6 bases lay in between. CDR1 and CDR2 from the germline V gene are WSHSY and SAAADI.

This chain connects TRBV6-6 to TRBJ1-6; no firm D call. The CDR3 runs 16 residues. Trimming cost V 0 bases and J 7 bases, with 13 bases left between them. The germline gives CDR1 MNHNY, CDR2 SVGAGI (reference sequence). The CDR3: CASSYSGDILNSPLHF. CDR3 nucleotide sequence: TGTGCCAGCAGTTACTCGGGAGACATTTTGAATTCACCCCTCCACTTT.

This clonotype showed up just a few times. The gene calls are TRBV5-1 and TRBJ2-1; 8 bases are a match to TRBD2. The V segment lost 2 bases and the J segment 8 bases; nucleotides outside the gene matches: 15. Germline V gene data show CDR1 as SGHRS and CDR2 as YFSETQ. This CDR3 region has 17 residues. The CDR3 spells CASSFDASRAGGDEQFF. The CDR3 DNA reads TGCGCCAGCAGCTTCGACGCCTCTAGGGCGGGGGGTGATGAGCAGTTCTTC. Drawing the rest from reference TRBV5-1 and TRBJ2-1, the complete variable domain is KAGVTQTPRYLIKTRGQQVTLSCSPISGHRSVSWYQQTPGQGLQFLFEYFSETQRNKGNFPGRFSGRQFSNSRSEMNVSTLELGDSALYLCASSFDASRAGGDEQFFGPGTRLTVL.

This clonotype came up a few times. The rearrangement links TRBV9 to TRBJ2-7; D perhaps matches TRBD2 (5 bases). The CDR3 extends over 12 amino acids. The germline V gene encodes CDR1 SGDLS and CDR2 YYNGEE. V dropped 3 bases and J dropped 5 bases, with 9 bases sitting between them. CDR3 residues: CASSGLRDEQYF. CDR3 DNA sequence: TGTGCCAGCAGCGGATTGCGGGACGAGCAGTACTTC.

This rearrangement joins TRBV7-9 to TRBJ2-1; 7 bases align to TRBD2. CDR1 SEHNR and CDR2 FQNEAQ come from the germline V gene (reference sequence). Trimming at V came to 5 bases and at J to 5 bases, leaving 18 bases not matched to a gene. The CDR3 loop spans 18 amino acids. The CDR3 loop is CASSPTGRLARRNNEQFF. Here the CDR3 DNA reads TGTGCCAGCAGCCCCACCGGGAGGCTAGCGCGTCGGAACAATGAGCAGTTCTTC.

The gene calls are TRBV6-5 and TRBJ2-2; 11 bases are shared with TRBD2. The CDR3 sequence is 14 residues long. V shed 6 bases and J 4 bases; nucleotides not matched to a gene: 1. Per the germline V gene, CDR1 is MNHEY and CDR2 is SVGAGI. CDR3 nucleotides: TGTGCCAGCAGCGGACTAGCGGGCACCGGGGAGCTGTTTTTT. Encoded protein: CASSGLAGTGELFF.

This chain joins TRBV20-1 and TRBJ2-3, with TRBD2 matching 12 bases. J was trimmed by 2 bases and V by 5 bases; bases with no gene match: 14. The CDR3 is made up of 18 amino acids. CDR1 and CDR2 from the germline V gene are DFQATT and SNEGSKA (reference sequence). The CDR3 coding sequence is TGCAGTGCTGTCCGACTAGCGGGAGCCAGTATAAACACAGATACGCAGTATTTT. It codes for CSAVRLAGASINTDTQYF.

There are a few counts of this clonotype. In DNA, the CDR3 is TGCGCCAGCAGCTTGGAAGCGGGAGTAGGCAATGAGCAGTTCTTC. This translates into CASSLEAGVGNEQFF. The chain recombines TRBV5-1 with TRBJ2-1, with TRBD2 matching 8 bases. Unmatched junction bases numbered 5, after V lost 0 bases and J lost 6 bases. Germline CDR1 and CDR2: SGHRS and YFSETQ. The CDR3 sequence is 15 residues long.

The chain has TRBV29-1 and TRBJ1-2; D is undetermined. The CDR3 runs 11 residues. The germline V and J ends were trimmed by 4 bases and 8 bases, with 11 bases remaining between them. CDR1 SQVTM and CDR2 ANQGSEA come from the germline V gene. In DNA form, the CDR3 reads TGCAGCGTTGTATCCCGGGCCGGCTACACCTTC. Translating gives CSVVSRAGYTF.

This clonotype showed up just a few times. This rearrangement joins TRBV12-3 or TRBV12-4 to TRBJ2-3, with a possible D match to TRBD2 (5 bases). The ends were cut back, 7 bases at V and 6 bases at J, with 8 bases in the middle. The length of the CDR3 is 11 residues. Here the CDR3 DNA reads TGTGCCAGCAAGAGGGAGGATACGCAGTATTTT. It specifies CASKREDTQYF.